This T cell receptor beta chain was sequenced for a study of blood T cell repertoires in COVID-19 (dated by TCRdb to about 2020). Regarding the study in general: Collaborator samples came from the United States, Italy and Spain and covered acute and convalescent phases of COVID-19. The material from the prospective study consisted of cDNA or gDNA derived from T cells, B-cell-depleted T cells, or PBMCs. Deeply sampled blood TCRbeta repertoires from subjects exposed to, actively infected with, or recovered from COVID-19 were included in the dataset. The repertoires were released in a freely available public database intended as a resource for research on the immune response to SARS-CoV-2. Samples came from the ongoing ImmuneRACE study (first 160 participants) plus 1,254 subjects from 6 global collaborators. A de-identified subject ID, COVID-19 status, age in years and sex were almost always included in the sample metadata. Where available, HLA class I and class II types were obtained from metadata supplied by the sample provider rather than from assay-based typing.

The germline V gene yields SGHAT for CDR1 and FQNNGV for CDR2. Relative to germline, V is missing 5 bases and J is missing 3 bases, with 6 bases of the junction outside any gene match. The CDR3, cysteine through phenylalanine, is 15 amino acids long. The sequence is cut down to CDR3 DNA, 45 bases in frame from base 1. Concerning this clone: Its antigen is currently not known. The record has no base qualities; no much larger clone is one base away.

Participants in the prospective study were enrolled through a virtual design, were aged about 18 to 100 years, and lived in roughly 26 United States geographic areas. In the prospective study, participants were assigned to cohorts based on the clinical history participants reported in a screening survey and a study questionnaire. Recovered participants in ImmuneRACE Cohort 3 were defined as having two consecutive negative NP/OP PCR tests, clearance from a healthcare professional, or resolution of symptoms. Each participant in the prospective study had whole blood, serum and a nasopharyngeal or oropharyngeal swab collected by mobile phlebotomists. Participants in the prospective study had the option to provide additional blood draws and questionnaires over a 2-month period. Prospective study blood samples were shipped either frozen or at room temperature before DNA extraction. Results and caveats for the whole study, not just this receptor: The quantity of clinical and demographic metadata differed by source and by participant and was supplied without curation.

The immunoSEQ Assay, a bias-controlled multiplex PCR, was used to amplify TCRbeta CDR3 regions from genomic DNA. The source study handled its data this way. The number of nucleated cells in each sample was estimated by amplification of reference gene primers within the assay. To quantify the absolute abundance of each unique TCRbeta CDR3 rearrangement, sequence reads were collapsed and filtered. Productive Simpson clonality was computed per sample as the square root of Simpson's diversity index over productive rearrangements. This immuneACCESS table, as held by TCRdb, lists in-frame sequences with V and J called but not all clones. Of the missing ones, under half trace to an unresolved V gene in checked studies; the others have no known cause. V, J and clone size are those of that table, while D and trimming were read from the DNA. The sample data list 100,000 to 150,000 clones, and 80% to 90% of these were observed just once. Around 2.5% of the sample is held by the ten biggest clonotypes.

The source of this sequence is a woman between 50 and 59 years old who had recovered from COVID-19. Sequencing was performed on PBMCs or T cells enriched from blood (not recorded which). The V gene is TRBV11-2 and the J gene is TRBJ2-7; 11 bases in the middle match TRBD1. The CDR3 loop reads CASSLSDRGLYEQYF. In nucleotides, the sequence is TGTGCCAGCAGCCTCTCGGACAGGGGGCTCTACGAGCAGTACTTC. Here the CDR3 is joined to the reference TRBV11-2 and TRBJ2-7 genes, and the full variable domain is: EAGVAQSPRYKIIEKRQSVAFWCNPISGHATLYWYQQILGQGPKLLIQFQNNGVVDDSQLPKDRFSAERLKGVDSTLKIQPAKLEDSAVYLCASSLSDRGLYEQYFGPGTRLTVT.